One sample yielded the 17 T cell receptor beta chains listed below, sequenced in a study of blood T cell repertoires in COVID-19. The data were produced by immunoSEQ multiplex PCR, yet TCRdb's version contains in-frame clones alone and is incomplete. The data show roughly 180,000 clones, approximately 85% seen once. Sequencing input: PBMCs or T cells enriched from blood (not recorded which). These TCRs come from a woman in her 30s who had recovered from COVID-19.

This chain connects TRBV4-2 to TRBJ2-5, with D hard to call. V was trimmed by 1 base and J by 1 base, leaving 10 bases between them. The germline V gene encodes CDR1 LGHNA and CDR2 YNFKEQ. The CDR3 spans 15 residues. CDR3 sequence (DNA): TGTGCCAGCAGCCAAGTAATACAGCCCCAAGAGACCCAGTACTTC. Translating gives CASSQVIQPQETQYF.

The table lists this clone with a few counts. The rearrangement uses TRBV11-3 and TRBJ2-7, with 8 bases matching TRBD2. The trim removed 6 bases at V and 2 bases at J, leaving 6 bases unmatched. The germline V gene encodes CDR1 SGHNT and CDR2 YENEEA. The CDR3 extends over 14 amino acids. CDR3 DNA: TGTGCCAGCAGTTATAGCGGGAACCCCTACGAGCAGTACTTC. This encodes CASSYSGNPYEQYF. Full variable domain (missing parts from reference TRBV11-3 and TRBJ2-7): EAGVVQSPRYKIIEKKQPVAFWCNPISGHNTLYWYLQNLGQGPELLIRYENEEAVDDSQLPKDRFSAERLKGVDSTLKIQPAELGDSAVYLCASSYSGNPYEQYFGPGTRLTVT.

The chain has TRBV30 and TRBJ2-7; TRBD1 matches 8 bases. Germline trimming cut 1 base from V and 2 bases from J; bases unmatched to any gene: 7. CDR3 length equals 15 residues. Germline V gives CDR1 GTSNPN, CDR2 SVGIG (reference sequence). CDR3 amino acids: CAWSARTGYPYEQYF. Written as DNA, the CDR3 is TGTGCCTGGAGTGCTAGGACAGGGTATCCCTACGAGCAGTACTTC.

CDR3 protein: CASSYRVAGYTF. The CDR3 DNA is TGTGCCAGCAGTTACAGGGTGGCTGGCTACACCTTC. The genes are TRBV12-3 or TRBV12-4 and TRBJ1-2; D is perhaps TRBD1 (6 bases). V lost 4 bases and J lost 7, with 10 bases in between. This CDR3 spans 12 amino acids.

This clone was seen just once. The chain is built from TRBV3-1 (or the pseudogene TRBV3-2) and TRBJ1-4, with 11 bases identical to TRBD1. This CDR3 contains 15 residues. Trimming at V came to 4 bases and at J to 7 bases, leaving 5 bases not matched to a gene. In germline, CDR1 is LGHDT, CDR2 YNNKEL (reference sequence). CDR3 loop: CASSLGQGAREKLFF. The CDR3 DNA reads TGTGCCAGCAGCCTCGGACAGGGGGCGCGTGAAAAACTGTTTTTT.

This chain connects TRBV9 to TRBJ2-5; D is ambiguous. The CDR3 sequence is 14 residues long. Germline CDR1 is SGDLS and CDR2 is YYNGEE. V was clipped by 1 base and J by 2 bases, with 9 bases between them. CDR3 amino acids: CASSVRAIQETQYF. The CDR3 DNA follows: TGTGCCAGCAGCGTACGAGCGATACAAGAGACCCAGTACTTC.

The sample holds many counts of this clone. The V gene is TRBV2, the J gene TRBJ1-2, with a possible D match to TRBD1 (5 bases). The CDR3 is 13 amino acids. In germline, CDR1 is SNHLY, CDR2 FYNNEI. V dropped 4 bases and J dropped 8 bases, with 14 bases sitting between them. DNA of the CDR3: TGTGCCAGCAGTGGTGAACAGGTGGGAGGCTACACCTTC. Its translation: CASSGEQVGGYTF.

This clone has just a few counts. Written as DNA, the CDR3 is TGTGCCAGCAGCCCCCCCGGGACAGCAGCATACAATGAGCAGTTCTTC. Protein product: CASSPPGTAAYNEQFF. This chain uses TRBV7-9 with TRBJ2-1; 7 nucleotides align to TRBD1. The germline CDR1 and CDR2 sequences are SEHNR and FQNEAQ (reference sequence). CDR3 length: 16 amino acids. Trimming cost V 5 bases and J 4 bases; bases outside gene matches: 11.

J is TRBJ2-1 and V is TRBV7-9; the D gene is possibly TRBD1 (6 bases). Looked up from germline, CDR1 is SEHNR and CDR2 is FQNEAQ (reference sequence). This CDR3 has 16 residues. V dropped 3 bases and J dropped 5 bases, with 17 bases sitting between them. In DNA, the CDR3 is TGTGCCAGCAGCTTCACCGGGACAAGGCAGAACAATGAGCAGTTCTTC. Translating it yields CASSFTGTRQNNEQFF.

The rearrangement links TRBV25-1 to TRBJ2-2; TRBD1 agrees at 10 bases. The CDR3 spans 15 residues. Germline V gene lookup returns CDR1 MGHDK and CDR2 SYGVNS. The J segment lost 5 bases and the V segment lost 3 bases, leaving 3 bases of the junction unmatched. The CDR3 DNA reads as TGTGCCAGCAGTGATGGACAGGGGGAAACCGGGGAGCTGTTTTTT. As protein: CASSDGQGETGELFF. Full variable domain (missing parts from reference TRBV25-1 and TRBJ2-2): EADIYQTPRYLVIGTGKKITLECSQTMGHDKMYWYQQDPGMELHLIHYSYGVNSTEKGDLSSESTVSRIRTEHFPLTLESARPSHTSQYLCASSDGQGETGELFFGEGSRLTVL.

The DNA for the CDR3 is TGTGCCAGCACGACCCGGGAGGGACAGGGGGAAGAAGAGACCCAGTACTTC. Amino acid sequence: CASTTREGQGEEETQYF. The V call is TRBV2, the J call TRBJ2-5; 11 bases line up with TRBD1. Germline CDR1 and CDR2: SNHLY and FYNNEI. Trimming took 7 bases from V and 3 from J; bases not matched to a gene: 13. This CDR3 is built from 17 residues.

This chain links TRBV6-2 or TRBV6-3 with TRBJ1-1; D unclear. CDR3 size: 16 residues. Trimming took off 2 bases at V and 1 base at J, with 14 bases between the two ends. Germline V gene data show CDR1 as MNHEY and CDR2 as SVGEGT. DNA for the CDR3: TGTGCCAGCAGTTACCGATTGACGGGTAGGAACACTGAAGCTTTCTTT. Translated: CASSYRLTGRNTEAFF.

The rearrangement uses TRBV10-3 and TRBJ2-1, with 14 bases aligning to TRBD2. Germline assignment: CDR1 ENHRY and CDR2 SYGVKD. The length of the CDR3 is 15 residues. Trimming took 6 bases from V and 6 from J; bases not matched to a gene: 4. DNA for the CDR3: TGTGCCATCAGCCCGACTAGCGGGAGGGGCAATGAGCAGTTCTTC. It codes for CAISPTSGRGNEQFF.

V and J are TRBV6-5 and TRBJ1-6; tentatively, D is TRBD1 (6 bases). Germline V CDR1 and CDR2: MNHEY, SVGAGI. This CDR3 has 15 amino acids. The V end was cut by 8 bases, the J end by 7 bases, with 18 bases between. The CDR3 sequence is CASVRGGVGNSPLHF. CDR3 DNA: TGTGCCAGCGTGAGGGGGGGAGTGGGCAATTCACCCCTCCACTTT.

This sequence joins TRBV7-9 and TRBJ2-1; 14 positions match TRBD2. The CDR3 sequence is 14 residues long. V trimming: 4 bases; J trimming: 8 bases; junction bases outside the gene matches: 1. Looked up from germline, CDR1 is SEHNR and CDR2 is FQNEAQ (reference sequence). The CDR3 is CASSWGLAGDEQFF. The CDR3 nucleotides read TGTGCCAGCAGCTGGGGACTAGCGGGAGATGAGCAGTTCTTC.

This chain uses TRBV6-1 with TRBJ1-2, with D tentatively TRBD1 (6 bases). Trimming shortened V by 2 bases and J by 5 bases, and 21 bases separated the two germline ends. CDR1 is MNHNS and CDR2 is SASEGT in the germline V gene. The CDR3 loop spans 17 amino acids. CDR3 sequence: CASSETRTARGSYGYTF. CDR3 coding DNA: TGTGCCAGCAGTGAAACGAGGACAGCCCGAGGGTCATATGGCTACACCTTC.

The J gene is TRBJ1-1, the V gene TRBV5-1; 7 nucleotides align to TRBD1. The length of the CDR3 is 14 residues. Trimming took 2 bases from V and 7 from J; bases not matched to a gene: 8. Germline V CDR1 and CDR2: SGHRS, YFSETQ. DNA of the CDR3: TGCGCCAGCAGCTTTGACAGGGTCGGTGTTGAAGCTTTCTTT. Its translation: CASSFDRVGVEAFF.